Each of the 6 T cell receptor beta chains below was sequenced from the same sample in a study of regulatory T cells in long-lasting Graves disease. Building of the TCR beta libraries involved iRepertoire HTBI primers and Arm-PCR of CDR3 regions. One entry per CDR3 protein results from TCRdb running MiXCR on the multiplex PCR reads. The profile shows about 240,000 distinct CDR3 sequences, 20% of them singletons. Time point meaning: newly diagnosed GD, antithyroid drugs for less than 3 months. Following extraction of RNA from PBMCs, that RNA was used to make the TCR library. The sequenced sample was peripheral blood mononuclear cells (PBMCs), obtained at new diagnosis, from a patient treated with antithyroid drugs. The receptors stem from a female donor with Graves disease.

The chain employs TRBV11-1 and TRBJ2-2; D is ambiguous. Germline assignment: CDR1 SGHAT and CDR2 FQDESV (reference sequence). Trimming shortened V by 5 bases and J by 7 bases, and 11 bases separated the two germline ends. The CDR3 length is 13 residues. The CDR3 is CASSPQLGGELFF. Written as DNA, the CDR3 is TGTGCCAGCAGCCCCCAATTGGGCGGGGAGCTGTTTTTT.

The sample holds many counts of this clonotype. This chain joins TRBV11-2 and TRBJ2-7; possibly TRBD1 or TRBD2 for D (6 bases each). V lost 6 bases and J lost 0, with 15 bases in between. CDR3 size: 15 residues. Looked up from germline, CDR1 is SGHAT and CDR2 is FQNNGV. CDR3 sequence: CASRARGASSYEQYF. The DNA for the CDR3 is TGTGCCAGCAGAGCTAGGGGGGCTAGCTCCTACGAGCAGTACTTC. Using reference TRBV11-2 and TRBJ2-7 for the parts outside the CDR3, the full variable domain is EAGVAQSPRYKIIEKRQSVAFWCNPISGHATLYWYQQILGQGPKLLIQFQNNGVVDDSQLPKDRFSAERLKGVDSTLKIQPAKLEDSAVYLCASRARGASSYEQYFGPGTRLTVT.

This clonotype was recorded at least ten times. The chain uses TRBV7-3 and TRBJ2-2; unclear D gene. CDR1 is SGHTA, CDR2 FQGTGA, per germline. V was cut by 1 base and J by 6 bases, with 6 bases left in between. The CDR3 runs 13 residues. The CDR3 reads CASSLMPSGELFF. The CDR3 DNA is TGTGCCAGCAGCTTAATGCCGTCCGGGGAGCTGTTTTTT.

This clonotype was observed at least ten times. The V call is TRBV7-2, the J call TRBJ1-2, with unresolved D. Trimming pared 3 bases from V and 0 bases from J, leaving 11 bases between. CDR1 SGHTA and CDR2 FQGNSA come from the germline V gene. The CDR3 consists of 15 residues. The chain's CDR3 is CASSFSLDSNYGYTF. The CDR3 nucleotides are TGTGCCAGCAGCTTTAGTCTGGACTCTAACTATGGCTACACCTTC. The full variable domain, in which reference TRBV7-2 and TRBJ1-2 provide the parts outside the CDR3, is GAGVSQSPSNKVTEKGKDVELRCDPISGHTALYWYRQSLGQGLEFLIYFQGNSAPDKSGLPSDRFSAERTGGSVSTLTIQRTQQEDSAVYLCASSFSLDSNYGYTFGSGTRLTVV.

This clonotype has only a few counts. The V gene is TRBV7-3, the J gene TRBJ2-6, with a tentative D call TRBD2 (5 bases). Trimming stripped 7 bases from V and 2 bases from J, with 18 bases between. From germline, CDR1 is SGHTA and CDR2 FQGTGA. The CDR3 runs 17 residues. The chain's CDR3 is CASTTTGKLTGANVLTF. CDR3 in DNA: TGTGCCAGCACCACGACCGGGAAATTGACTGGGGCCAACGTCCTGACTTTC.

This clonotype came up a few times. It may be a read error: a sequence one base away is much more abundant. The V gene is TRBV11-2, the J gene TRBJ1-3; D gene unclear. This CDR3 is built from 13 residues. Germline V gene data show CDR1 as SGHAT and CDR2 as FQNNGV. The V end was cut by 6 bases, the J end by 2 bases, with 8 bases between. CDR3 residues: CASSWSPGNTIYF. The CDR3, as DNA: TGTGCCAGCAGTTGGAGCCCTGGAAACACCATATATTTT.